Shown below are 13 T cell receptor beta chains from a single sample sequenced in a study of blood T cell repertoires in COVID-19. Repertoires were generated with immunoSEQ multiplex PCR, while TCRdb's copy carries only in-frame clones and drops some. Here the sample spans about 150,000 clones, 80% to 90% being singletons. The material sequenced was peripheral blood. The source of these receptors is a man between 65 and 80 years old with acute or convalescent COVID-19.

The chain uses TRBV7-8 and TRBJ2-2; 7 bases fit TRBD2. V was clipped by 5 bases and J by 3 bases; unmatched bases: 9. CDR1 SGHVS and CDR2 FQNEAQ come from the germline V gene. This CDR3 contains 16 residues. DNA for the CDR3: TGTGCCAGCAGCCCCCGACAGCGGGGTGACACCGGGGAGCTGTTTTTT. This encodes CASSPRQRGDTGELFF.

The chain employs TRBV27 and TRBJ2-1; D might be TRBD2 (5 bases). The CDR3 has 11 residues. Germline CDR1 MNHEY, CDR2 SMNVEV (reference sequence). Trimming removed 9 bases from V and 6 bases from J, with 9 bases in between. The CDR3 region is CASLLGNEQFF. CDR3 bases: TGTGCCAGTCTACTAGGCAATGAGCAGTTCTTC.

Details on this clone: This specimen includes other DNA sequences encoding the same CDR3. The chain couples TRBV11-2 to TRBJ1-2; the D gene is possibly TRBD1 (5 bases). Deletions cut 1 base from V and 0 bases from J, with 6 bases between. This CDR3 spans 14 amino acids. CDR1 is SGHAT, CDR2 FQNNGV, per germline. CDR3 loop: CASSLGTSNYGYTF. The CDR3 DNA is TGTGCCAGCAGCTTAGGGACATCTAACTATGGCTACACCTTC.

This chain uses TRBV7-9 with TRBJ1-1, with 7 bases lining up with TRBD1. With 4 bases clipped from V and 1 base from J, the junction kept 3 bases outside the gene matches. The CDR3 is made up of 14 amino acids. Germline-derived CDR1 and CDR2 are SEHNR and FQNEAQ (reference sequence). DNA for the CDR3: TGTGCCAGCAGCTCGACAGGGCGGAACACTGAAGCTTTCTTT. It codes for CASSSTGRNTEAFF.

The chain links TRBV7-9 to TRBJ2-3; 8 positions match TRBD2. The CDR3 consists of 15 residues. The junction had 1 base not matched to a gene; V was cut back by 0 bases and J by 2 bases. Germline CDR1 SEHNR, CDR2 FQNEAQ (reference sequence). CDR3 DNA sequence: TGTGCCAGCAGCTTAGCACTAGCGGTCACAGATACGCAGTATTTT. This encodes CASSLALAVTDTQYF.

The chain carries TRBV27 and TRBJ2-3; 7 bases align to TRBD2. The length of the CDR3 is 15 residues. V trimming: 7 bases; J trimming: 4 bases; junction bases outside the gene matches: 11. Germline V gene sequence: CDR1 MNHEY, CDR2 SMNVEV (reference sequence). The CDR3 region has the DNA TGTGCCAGCATCTCGGGGGGAGCAGAGTCAGATACGCAGTATTTT. Encoded protein: CASISGGAESDTQYF.

This chain links TRBV9 with TRBJ2-5, with 10 bases aligning to TRBD1. V was pared by 0 bases and J by 1 base, with 6 bases of the junction left unmatched. Germline CDR1 SGDLS, CDR2 YYNGEE. The CDR3 has 17 residues. CDR3 residues: CASSVVGDRGPQETQYF. The CDR3 nucleotides read TGTGCCAGCAGCGTAGTCGGGGACAGGGGTCCCCAAGAGACCCAGTACTTC.

The J gene is TRBJ1-6, the V gene TRBV2, with a possible D match to TRBD1 (5 bases). The germline gives CDR1 SNHLY, CDR2 FYNNEI. Trimming cost V 3 bases and J 10 bases, with 10 bases left between them. This CDR3 region has 13 residues. CDR3: CASSEGGGSPLHF. The CDR3 DNA reads as TGTGCCAGCAGTGAGGGGGGAGGATCACCCCTCCACTTT.

This clone was found once. The CDR3 reads CASSISGIPNQPQHF. CDR3 DNA: TGTGCCAGTAGTATCTCAGGGATCCCAAATCAGCCCCAGCATTTT. The J gene is TRBJ1-5, the V gene TRBV19; possibly TRBD1 for D (5 bases). The V end lost 3 bases, the J end lost 4 bases, and 13 bases lay between the germline ends. Germline lookup yields CDR1 LNHDA and CDR2 SQIVND (reference sequence). CDR3 length equals 15 residues.

The CDR3 region has the DNA TGTGCCAGCAGTTTAGGTACTGAAAATGAGCAGTTCTTC. Encoded protein: CASSLGTENEQFF. The rearrangement uses TRBV28 and TRBJ2-1; no clear D gene. CDR1 MDHEN and CDR2 SYDVKM come from the germline V gene. Between the trimmed V and J ends, which lost 2 bases and 7 bases, there was a span of 9 bases. The CDR3 contains 13 residues.

On this clone: Other DNA sequences from this sample encode an identical CDR3 as well. This rearrangement joins TRBV5-1 to TRBJ2-1, with 10 bases aligning to TRBD2. The ends lost 4 bases at V and 3 bases at J; junction bases unmatched: 4. The CDR3 covers 15 residues. CDR1 and CDR2 from the germline V gene are SGHRS and YFSETQ. Here the CDR3 DNA reads TGCGCCAGCAGCCCCGGACTAGCGGACTACAATGAGCAGTTCTTC. It yields the protein CASSPGLADYNEQFF. Full variable domain (rest looked up from reference TRBV5-1 and TRBJ2-1): KAGVTQTPRYLIKTRGQQVTLSCSPISGHRSVSWYQQTPGQGLQFLFEYFSETQRNKGNFPGRFSGRQFSNSRSEMNVSTLELGDSALYLCASSPGLADYNEQFFGPGTRLTVL.

V is TRBV11-1 and J is TRBJ2-5; 9 bases match TRBD1. Trimming at V came to 3 bases and at J to 4 bases, leaving 6 bases not matched to a gene. In germline, CDR1 is SGHAT, CDR2 FQDESV (reference sequence). This CDR3 has 15 residues. CDR3: CASSFSGQGRETQYF. The CDR3 DNA reads as TGTGCCAGCAGCTTTTCGGGACAGGGTCGAGAGACCCAGTACTTC. The whole variable domain, remainder taken from reference TRBV11-1 and TRBJ2-5, is EAEVAQSPRYKITEKSQAVAFWCDPISGHATLYWYRQILGQGPELLVQFQDESVVDDSQLPKDRFSAERLKGVDSTLKIQPAELGDSAMYLCASSFSGQGRETQYFGPGTRLLVL.

This chain links TRBV28 with TRBJ2-7; the match to TRBD1 covers 10 bases. The CDR3 runs to 14 residues. The germline V gene encodes CDR1 MDHEN and CDR2 SYDVKM. The J segment lost 4 bases and the V segment lost 6 bases, leaving 6 bases of the junction unmatched. The CDR3 spells CASRRQGADYEQYF. CDR3 in DNA: TGTGCCAGCAGACGACAGGGGGCAGATTACGAGCAGTACTTC.